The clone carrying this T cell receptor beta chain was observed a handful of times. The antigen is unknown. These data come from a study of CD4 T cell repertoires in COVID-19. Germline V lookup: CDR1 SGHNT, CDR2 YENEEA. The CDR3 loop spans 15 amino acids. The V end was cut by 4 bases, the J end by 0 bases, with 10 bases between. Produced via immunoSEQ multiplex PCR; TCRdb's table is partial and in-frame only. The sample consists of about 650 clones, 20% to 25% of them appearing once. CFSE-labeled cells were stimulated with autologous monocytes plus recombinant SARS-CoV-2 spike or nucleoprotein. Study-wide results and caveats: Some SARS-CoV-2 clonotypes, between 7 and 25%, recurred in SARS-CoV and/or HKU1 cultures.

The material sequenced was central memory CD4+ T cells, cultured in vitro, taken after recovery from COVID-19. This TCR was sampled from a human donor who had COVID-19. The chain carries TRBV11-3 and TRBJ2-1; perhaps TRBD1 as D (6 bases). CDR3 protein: CASSSEGVSYNEQFF. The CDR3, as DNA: TGTGCCAGCAGCTCAGAGGGGGTCTCCTACAATGAGCAGTTCTTC.